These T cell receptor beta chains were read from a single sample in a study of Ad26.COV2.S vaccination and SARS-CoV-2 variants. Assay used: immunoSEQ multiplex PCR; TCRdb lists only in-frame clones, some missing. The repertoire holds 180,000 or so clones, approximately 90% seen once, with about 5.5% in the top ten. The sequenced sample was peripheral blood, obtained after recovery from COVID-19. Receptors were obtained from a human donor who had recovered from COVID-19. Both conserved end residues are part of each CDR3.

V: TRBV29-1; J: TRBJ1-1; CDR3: CSVFGNTEAFF
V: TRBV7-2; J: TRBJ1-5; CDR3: CASSLDGVRNQPQHF
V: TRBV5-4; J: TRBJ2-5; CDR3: CASSSGGRQETQYF
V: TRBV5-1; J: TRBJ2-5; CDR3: CASSPQGAWGETQYF
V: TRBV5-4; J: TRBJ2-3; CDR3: CASSLETEADTQYF
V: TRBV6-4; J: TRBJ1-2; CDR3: CARDDGYTF
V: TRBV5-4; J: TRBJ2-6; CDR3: CASSLGGTGPSGANVLTF
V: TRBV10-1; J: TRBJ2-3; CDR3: CASSGGLGGGTDTQYF
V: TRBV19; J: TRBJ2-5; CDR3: CASLRQAGETQYF
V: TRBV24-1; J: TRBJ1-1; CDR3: CATSDPETEAFF
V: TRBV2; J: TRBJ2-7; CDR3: CASRRGGGTYEQYF
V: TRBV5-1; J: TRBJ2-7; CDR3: CASSPRQGVSYEQYF
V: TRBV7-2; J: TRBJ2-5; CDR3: CASSFKWQVFGETQYF
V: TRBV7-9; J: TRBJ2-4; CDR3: CASSLGPDPIQYF
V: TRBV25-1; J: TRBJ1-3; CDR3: CASMGGGNTIYF
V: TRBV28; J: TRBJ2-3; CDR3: CASTVAGGLGDTQYF
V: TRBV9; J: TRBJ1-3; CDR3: CASSVGPGPKGDTIYF
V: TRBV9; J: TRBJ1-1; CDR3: CASSAGQGFDTEAFF
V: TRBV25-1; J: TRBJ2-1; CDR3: CASTGPYNEQFF
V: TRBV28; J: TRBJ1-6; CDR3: CASSPHSGNSPLHF
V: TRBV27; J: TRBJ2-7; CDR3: CASRAPRLGAYEQYF
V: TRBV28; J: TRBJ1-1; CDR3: CATVRVGTEAFF
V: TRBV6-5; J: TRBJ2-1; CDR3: CASHKGLALDEQFF
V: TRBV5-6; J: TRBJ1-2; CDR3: CASSFGTGVYGYTF
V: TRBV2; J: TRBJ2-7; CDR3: CASSGISYEQYF
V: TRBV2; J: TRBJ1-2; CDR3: CASRQGQGGFYGYTF
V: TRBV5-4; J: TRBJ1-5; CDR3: CASSLDGQLNQPQHF
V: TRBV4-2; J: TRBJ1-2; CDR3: CASSQGGSHYGYTF
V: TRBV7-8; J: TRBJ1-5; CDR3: CASSPGSPGEPQHF
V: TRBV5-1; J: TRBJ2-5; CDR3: CASSSGVRETQYF
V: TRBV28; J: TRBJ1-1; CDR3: CASSFPVRGGEAFF
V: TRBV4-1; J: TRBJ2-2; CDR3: CASGGQAVGELFF
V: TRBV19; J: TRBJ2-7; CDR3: CAQTETGGASSYEQYF
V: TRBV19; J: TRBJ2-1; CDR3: CASSTLTRTYNEQFF
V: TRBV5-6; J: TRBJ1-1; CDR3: CASSLAGALNTEAFF
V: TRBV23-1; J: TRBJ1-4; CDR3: CASSQSCSASINEKLFF
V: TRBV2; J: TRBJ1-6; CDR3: CASSADRNSPLHF
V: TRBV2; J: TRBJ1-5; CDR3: CASNRDPSNQPQHF
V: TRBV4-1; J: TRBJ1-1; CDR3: CASSQQGTGYTEAFF
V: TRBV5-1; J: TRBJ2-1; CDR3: CASVSGSNNHNEQFF
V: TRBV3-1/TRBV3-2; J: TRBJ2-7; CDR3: CASSQGYSGASYEQYF
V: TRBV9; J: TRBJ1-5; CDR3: CASSLGTSNQPQHF
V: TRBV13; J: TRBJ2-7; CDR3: CASSLGQWGSREQYF
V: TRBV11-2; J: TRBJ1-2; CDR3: CASRAPGQAFRGYTF
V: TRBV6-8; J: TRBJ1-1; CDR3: CASTIFGPHPRTEAFF
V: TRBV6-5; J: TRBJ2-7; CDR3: CASSHADEQYF